These 11 T cell receptor beta chains were sequenced from one sample in a study of blood T cell repertoires in COVID-19. TCRdb's copy holds only in-frame clones and misses some; the assay was immunoSEQ multiplex PCR. The sample carries 240,000 or so clones, 82% recorded once. The specimen was peripheral blood. The receptors here all came from a woman older than 75 with acute or convalescent COVID-19.

This chain uses TRBV11-2 with TRBJ1-2; 7 bases line up with TRBD1. In germline, CDR1 is SGHAT, CDR2 FQNNGV. V lost 5 bases and J lost 1; bases outside the gene matches: 10. The CDR3 has 16 residues. The CDR3 region has the DNA TGTGCCAGCAGCCCAGGTGGGACAGCCTTTAACTATGGCTACACCTTC. The encoded protein is CASSPGGTAFNYGYTF.

This clone was picked up one time. This chain links TRBV5-1 with TRBJ2-1; D possibly corresponds to TRBD1 (5 bases). Trimming took 4 bases from V and 4 from J, leaving 12 bases between them. Germline V lookup: CDR1 SGHRS, CDR2 YFSETQ. CDR3 length equals 14 residues. Written as DNA, the CDR3 is TGCGCCAGCAGCAACCCCACAGGTTACAATGAGCAGTTCTTC. It codes for CASSNPTGYNEQFF.

V gene TRBV6-2 or TRBV6-3 combines with J gene TRBJ1-6; 10 bases fit TRBD1. CDR3 length: 17 residues. Germline V lookup: CDR1 MNHEY, CDR2 SVGEGT. J lost 0 bases, V lost 2 bases, and 1 base had no gene match. CDR3 sequence (DNA): TGTGCCAGCAGTTACGGACAGGGGGACTCCTATAATTCACCCCTCCACTTT. Translated: CASSYGQGDSYNSPLHF.

This clone was detected once. The CDR3: CASSDSGLDRLGYNEQFF. The CDR3 DNA reads as TGTGCCAGCAGTGACTCGGGACTAGATAGGCTGGGTTACAATGAGCAGTTCTTC. The V gene is TRBV6-4, the J gene TRBJ2-1; the match to TRBD2 covers 8 bases. Germline trimming cut 0 bases from V and 4 bases from J; bases unmatched to any gene: 11. The CDR3 length is 18 residues. Germline CDR1 is MRHNA and CDR2 is SNTAGT.

This clone was seen just once. The V call is TRBV2, the J call TRBJ2-3; D may be TRBD1 (6 bases). The length of the CDR3 is 13 residues. Germline V CDR1 and CDR2: SNHLY, FYNNEI. Deletions cut 4 bases from V and 10 bases from J, with 15 bases between. The CDR3 bases are TGTGCCAGCAGTGGCGAGCAGGGGCAGGCGCAGTATTTT. This translates into CASSGEQGQAQYF. Based on the CDR3 plus reference TRBV2 and TRBJ2-3, the full variable domain is EPEVTQTPSHQVTQMGQEVILRCVPISNHLYFYWYRQILGQKVEFLVSFYNNEISEKSEIFDDQFSVERPDGSNFTLKIRSTKLEDSAMYFCASSGEQGQAQYFGPGTRLTVL.

The CDR3 DNA reads TGTGCCAGCTCCCCTCGAATAACTAGCCGTTTAGAGACCCAGTACTTC. It codes for CASSPRITSRLETQYF. The genes are TRBV28 and TRBJ2-5, with D maybe TRBD2 (6 bases). The V end was cut by 8 bases, the J end by 4 bases, with 23 bases between. Germline loops: CDR1 MDHEN, CDR2 SYDVKM. This CDR3 has 16 residues.

The chain is built from TRBV11-2 and TRBJ2-3; possible D gene TRBD2, 6 bases. Germline lookup yields CDR1 SGHAT and CDR2 FQNNGV. V shed 3 bases and J shed 5 bases, with 18 bases lying between them. This CDR3 is 16 amino acids long. The CDR3 nucleotides read TGTGCCAGCAGCTTCCGAAAACTAGCAAGTCAAGATACGCAGTATTTT. Translated, it gives CASSFRKLASQDTQYF.

About this clone itself: This specimen includes other DNA sequences encoding the same CDR3. The gene calls are TRBV18 and TRBJ1-5; D not resolved. Trimming stripped 3 bases from V and 0 bases from J, with 6 bases between. This CDR3 is built from 14 residues. Germline V gene sequence: CDR1 KGHSH, CDR2 LQKENI. The CDR3 region has the DNA TGTGCCAGCTCACCTGGACTTAGCAATCAGCCCCAGCATTTT. The encoded protein is CASSPGLSNQPQHF. The complete variable domain, with remaining parts taken from reference TRBV18 and TRBJ1-5, reads NAGVMQNPRHLVRRRGQEARLRCSPMKGHSHVYWYRQLPEEGLKFMVYLQKENIIDESGMPKERFSAEFPKEGPSILRIQQVVRGDSAAYFCASSPGLSNQPQHFGDGTRLSIL.

J is TRBJ1-1 and V is TRBV7-2; a possible D gene is TRBD1 (5 bases). The CDR3 consists of 14 residues. Trimming took off 1 base at V and 4 bases at J, with 10 bases between the two ends. CDR1 and CDR2 from the germline V gene are SGHTA and FQGNSA. In DNA form, the CDR3 reads TGTGCCAGCAGCTTAGAGACAGTGACCACTGAAGCTTTCTTT. As protein: CASSLETVTTEAFF.

This chain links TRBV11-2 with TRBJ2-5; tentative D call: TRBD1 (5 bases). V was cut by 5 bases and J by 4 bases, with 17 bases left in between. This CDR3 spans 15 amino acids. CDR1 is SGHAT and CDR2 is FQNNGV in the germline V gene. This chain's CDR3 is CASSPRTSHGETQYF. As DNA, the CDR3 is TGTGCCAGCAGCCCACGGACATCCCATGGAGAGACCCAGTACTTC.

This clone was seen more than once but under ten times. CDR3 nucleotides: TGTGCCAGCAGCAAATACTACGAGCAGTACTTC. It encodes CASSKYYEQYF. The V call is TRBV7-9, the J call TRBJ2-7; D unresolved. Germline loops: CDR1 SEHNR, CDR2 FQNEAQ (reference sequence). The V and J ends lost 5 bases and 3 bases respectively, with 5 bases between them. This CDR3 spans 11 amino acids.